In its sample, the clone carrying this T cell receptor beta chain was seen many times. As yet, its antigen is unknown. The CDR3 runs to 17 residues. The V gene lost 3 bases and the J gene lost 3 bases, with 20 bases spanning the gap. Germline values: CDR1 LNHDA, CDR2 SQIVND (reference sequence). In building TCR beta libraries, iRepertoire HTBI primers were used together with Arm-PCR of CDR3 regions. TCRdb reanalysed the multiplex PCR reads using MiXCR and keeps one entry per CDR3 protein. The table lists 250,000 or so distinct CDR3 sequences, roughly 18% of them singletons. This record comes from a study of regulatory T cells in long-lasting Graves disease. Time point of the sample: newly diagnosed GD, antithyroid drugs for less than 3 months. PBMC RNA served as the TCR library source. Findings and caveats of the study: New patients shared fewer public clonotypes (around 880) than persistent patients did (more than 2,500).

This sample also belongs to another study, concerning T cells in Graves' hyperthyroidism and ophthalmopathy.

The V call is TRBV19, the J call TRBJ1-2, with D perhaps matching TRBD1 (6 bases). The clonotype comes from a woman aged 25 to 39 with Graves disease. The sequenced sample was peripheral blood mononuclear cells (PBMCs), obtained at new diagnosis, from a patient treated with antithyroid drugs. The CDR3 DNA reads TGTGCCAGTAGTATGGGGCAGGGGTCCCTAGGCTACTATGGCTACACCTTC. Encoded protein: CASSMGQGSLGYYGYTF.